This T cell receptor (beta chain) was retrieved from a study of CD8 T cells in Susac syndrome. Study-wide context: Treatment status at blood draw for the Susac syndrome patients was therapy-naive, corticosteroids, or intravenous immunoglobulin alone.

Bulk CD8+ and CD4+ cells came from magnetic negative isolation; CD8+ TEMRA by FACS. Germline V CDR1 and CDR2: LGHDT, YNNKEL (reference sequence). V lost 1 base to trimming and J lost 6 bases, with 10 bases between them. CDR3 length: 15 residues. RNA was extracted with the RNeasy kit, and a quantity of about 0.5 to 1 ug was reverse transcribed using random hexamers. Amplification of TCR beta CDR3 by immunoSEQ multiplex PCR spanned 54 Vbeta and 13 Jbeta. Via MiXCR, TCRdb re-called the immunoSEQ multiplex PCR reads, giving one row per CDR3 protein. The sample yields over 100,000 distinct CDR3 sequences, around 94% seen once.

The rearrangement uses TRBV3-1 and TRBJ1-6, with D uncertain. The receptor comes from a human donor with Susac syndrome. The sample comprised CD8+ T cells from PBMCs. The CDR3 spells CASSQGPGTNSPLHF. The DNA for the CDR3 is TGTGCCAGCAGCCAAGGGCCAGGCACTAATTCACCCCTCCACTTT.